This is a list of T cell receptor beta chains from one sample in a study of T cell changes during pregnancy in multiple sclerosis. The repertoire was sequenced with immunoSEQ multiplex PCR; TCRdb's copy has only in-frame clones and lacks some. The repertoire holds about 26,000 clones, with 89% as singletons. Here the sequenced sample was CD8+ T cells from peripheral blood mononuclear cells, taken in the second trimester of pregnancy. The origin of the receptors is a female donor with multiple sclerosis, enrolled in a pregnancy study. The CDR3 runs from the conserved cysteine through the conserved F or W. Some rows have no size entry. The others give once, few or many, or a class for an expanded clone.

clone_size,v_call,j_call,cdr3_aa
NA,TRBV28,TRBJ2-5,CASSLPMETQYF
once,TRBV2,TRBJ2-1,CASSERAASLTQNEQFF
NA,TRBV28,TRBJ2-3,CASSRDTKGDTQYF
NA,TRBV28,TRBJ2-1,CASSLFSLAADNEQFF
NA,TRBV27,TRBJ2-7,CASSDGTAYEQYF
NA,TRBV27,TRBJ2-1,CATKHLANEQFF
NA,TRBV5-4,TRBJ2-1,CASSHGLAGGGSYNEQFF
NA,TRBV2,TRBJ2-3,CACQGTISTDTQYF
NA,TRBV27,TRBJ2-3,CASRSLGTSGNKDTQYF
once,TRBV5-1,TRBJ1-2,CASSLRGGVDGYTF
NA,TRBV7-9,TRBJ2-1,CASSLATGAYNEQFF
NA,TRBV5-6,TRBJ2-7,CASSLRLAGDEQYF
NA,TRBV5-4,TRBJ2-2,CASSPGLAGVGTGELFF
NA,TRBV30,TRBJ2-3,CAWSVGGGDTQYF
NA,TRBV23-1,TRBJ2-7,CASSRVGQKGSTEQYF
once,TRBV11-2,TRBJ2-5,CASSLEYGEETQYF
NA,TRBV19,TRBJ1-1,CASSPMNTEAFF
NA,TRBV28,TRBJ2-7,CASSSMGSGSDEQYF
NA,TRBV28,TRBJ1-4,CASSSYRVFDEKLFF
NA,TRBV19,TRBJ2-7,CASRPGQGSYEQYF
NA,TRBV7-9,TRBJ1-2,CASSLVGQGPYGYTF
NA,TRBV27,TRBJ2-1,CATLSQGNEQFF
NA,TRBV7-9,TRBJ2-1,CASSSLYNEQFF
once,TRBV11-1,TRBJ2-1,CASSGLAGDINEQFF
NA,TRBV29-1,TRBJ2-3,CSVGPGDTQYF
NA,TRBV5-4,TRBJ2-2,CASSSGGTGELFF
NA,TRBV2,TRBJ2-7,CASSEWDTSFEQYF
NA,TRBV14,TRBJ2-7,CASSPSTGWHYEQYF
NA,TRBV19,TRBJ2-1,CASSIPTSGYNEQFF
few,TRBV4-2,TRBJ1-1,CASSQDSGWNTEAFF
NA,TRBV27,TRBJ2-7,CASSPGSSYEQYF
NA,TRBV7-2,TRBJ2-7,CASNPGTTHSYEQYF
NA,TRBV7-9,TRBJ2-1,CASSPPGASGSGDEQFF
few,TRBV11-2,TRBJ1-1,CASRASLEAFF
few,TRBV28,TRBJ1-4,CASTPGETTNEKLFF
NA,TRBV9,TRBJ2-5,CASSGRSPKYVAGVRETQYF
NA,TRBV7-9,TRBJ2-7,CASSLVGGHYEQYF
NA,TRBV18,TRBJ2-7,CASSPLPSHSSTYEQYF
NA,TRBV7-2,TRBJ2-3,CASSPPGEDTQYF
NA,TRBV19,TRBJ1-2,CASSIDMEGGYTF
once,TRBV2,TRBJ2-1,CASKTGGITYNEQFF
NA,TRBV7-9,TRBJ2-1,CASSLVGGSYNEQFF
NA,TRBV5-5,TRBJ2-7,CASMTSRDRIYEQYF
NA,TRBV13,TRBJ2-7,CASNRLAGAREQYF
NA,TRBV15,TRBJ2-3,CATSRDFSGGTHDTQYF
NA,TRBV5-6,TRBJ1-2,CASSLFTSTGAGYTF
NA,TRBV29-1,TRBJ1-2,CSGRQGDGYTF
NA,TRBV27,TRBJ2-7,CASSLMQGSYEQYF
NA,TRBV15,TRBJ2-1,CATSRDRIGDEQFF
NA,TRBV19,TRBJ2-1,CASSIGGGSYNEQFF
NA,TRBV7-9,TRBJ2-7,CASSSRRGDSSSYEQYF
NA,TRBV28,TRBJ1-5,CASMIRGALNQPQHF
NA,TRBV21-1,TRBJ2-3,CASSKASPDTTDTQYF
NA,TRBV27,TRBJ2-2,CASSFPSGIRTGELFF
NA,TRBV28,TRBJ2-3,CASSPPGDTQYF
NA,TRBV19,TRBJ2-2,CASSWGGRAGTGELFF
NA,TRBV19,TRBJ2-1,CASSIGGSDYNEQFF
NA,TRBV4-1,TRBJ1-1,CASSPNPWTTTEAFF
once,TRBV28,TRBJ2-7,CASSSGTGLSYEQYF
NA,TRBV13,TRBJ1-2,CASSLGTGDYGYTF